This T cell receptor beta chain appears in the sequencing data of a study of blood T cell repertoires in COVID-19. Overall study context: Collection of acute and convalescent COVID-19 samples took place in the United States, Italy and Spain. Sources were T cells, B-cell-depleted T cells, or PBMCs; the material itself was cDNA or gDNA.

CDR3 length: 16 amino acids. Per germline, CDR1 LGHDT and CDR2 YNNKEL (reference sequence). Trimming took 3 bases from V and 3 from J; bases not matched to a gene: 7. Authors' methods: Amplification of reference gene primers was used by the study to estimate nucleated cell counts. Here immunoSEQ multiplex PCR was the method, and the copy in TCRdb shows in-frame clones only, minus some. V and J calls and clone size are given by that table; D and trimming were obtained from the DNA. The sample yields under 150,000 clones, almost 85% seen once. This chain uses TRBV3-1 (or the pseudogene TRBV3-2) with TRBJ2-7, with 11 bases identical to TRBD2. Sequenced material: peripheral blood. This receptor was obtained from a human donor in a cohort sampled during active COVID-19. DNA for the CDR3: TGTGCCAGCAGCCAGTTAGCGGGGGGGTCCTTCTACGAGCAGTACTTC. Amino acids: CASSQLAGGSFYEQYF.